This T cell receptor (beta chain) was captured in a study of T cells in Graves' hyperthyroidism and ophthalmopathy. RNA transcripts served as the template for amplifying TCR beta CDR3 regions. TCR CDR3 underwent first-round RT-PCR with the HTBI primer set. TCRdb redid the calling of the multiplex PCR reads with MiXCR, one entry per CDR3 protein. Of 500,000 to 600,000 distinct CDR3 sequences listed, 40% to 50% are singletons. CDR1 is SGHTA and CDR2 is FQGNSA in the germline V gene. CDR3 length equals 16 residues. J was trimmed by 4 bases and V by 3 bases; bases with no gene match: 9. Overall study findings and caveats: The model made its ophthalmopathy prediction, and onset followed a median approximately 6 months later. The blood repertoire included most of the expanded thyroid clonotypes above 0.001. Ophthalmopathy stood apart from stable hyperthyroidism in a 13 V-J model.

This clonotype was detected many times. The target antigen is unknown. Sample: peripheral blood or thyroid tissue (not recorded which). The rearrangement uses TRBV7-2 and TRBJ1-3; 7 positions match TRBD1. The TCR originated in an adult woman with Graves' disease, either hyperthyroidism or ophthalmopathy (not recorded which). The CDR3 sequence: CASSLVGGGDGNTIYF. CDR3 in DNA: TGTGCCAGCAGCTTGGTCGGAGGGGGCGACGGAAACACCATATATTTT.